This T cell receptor (beta chain) emerged from a study of molecular identifiers for immune sequencing clone quantification. Findings of the study overall: Clones carrying above 20 RNA copies accounted for over 98% of effector molecules, under 1% in naive cells.

A single record per CDR3 protein comes from TCRdb applying MiXCR to the PCR reads. This table has tens of thousands of distinct CDR3 sequences, 18% appearing once. This clonotype was counted only a few times. Antigen unknown. Per germline, CDR1 MNHEY and CDR2 SVGAGI. This CDR3 spans 14 amino acids. V shed 4 bases and J 4 bases; nucleotides not matched to a gene: 6. The receptor's source is a human donor in good health. Some libraries in this study had Jurkat cell RNA spiked in. Sequenced sample: naive CD8+ T cells from blood, with Jurkat cell RNA spiked in. This sample's subset: FACS-sorted CD8+CD4-CCR7+CD45RA+ naive T cells. V gene TRBV6-5 combines with J gene TRBJ2-7, with 8 positions matching TRBD2. The CDR3 DNA is TGTGCCAGCAGTTTGGTAGCGGGAATGTACGAGCAGTACTTC. Translating it yields CASSLVAGMYEQYF.